This T cell receptor (beta chain) was sequenced during a study of blood T cells in healthy people across ages. From germline, CDR1 is SGHNT and CDR2 YYREEE (reference sequence). CDR3 size: 16 residues. V was trimmed by 3 bases and J by 0 bases, leaving 13 bases between them. Next came a second PCR, run for roughly 7 to 12 cycles, which used a sample-barcoded 5' primer along with a J-beta primer mix. Every cDNA was tagged by a template-switch adaptor with 12 random nucleotides. No fewer than 3 million CDR3-containing paired-end reads came from each sample. TCRdb reprocessed the 5' RACE reads with MiXCR, giving one entry per CDR3 protein. The sample carries hundreds of thousands of distinct CDR3 sequences, 20% to 25% recorded once.

The chain joins TRBV5-4 to TRBJ2-1; D may be TRBD2 (5 bases). The sequence was collected from a man between 65 and 80 years old in good health. Sequenced input: blood. Here the CDR3 DNA reads TGTGCCAGCAGCTCCCGAGCGGAAAGCTCCTACAATGAGCAGTTCTTC. Translation gives CASSSRAESSYNEQFF.